Sequencing of this T cell receptor beta chain was carried out in a study of blood T cell repertoires in COVID-19. Study context: Collection of acute and convalescent COVID-19 samples took place in the United States, Italy and Spain. Sources were T cells, B-cell-depleted T cells, or PBMCs; the material itself was cDNA or gDNA.

Patients from Seattle were sampled longitudinally, starting during active infection. Data came from immunoSEQ multiplex PCR; TCRdb stores just in-frame clones and leaves some out. The sample holds fewer than 200,000 clones; roughly 85% are singletons and the top ten take roughly 8.3%. V was pared by 0 bases and J by 4 bases, with 12 bases between. Germline V CDR1 and CDR2: SGHVS, FNYEAQ. The CDR3 has 15 residues. This TCR was sampled from a woman aged 55-70 years with COVID-19, enrolled during active disease. Material for sequencing was peripheral blood. This chain connects TRBV7-6 to TRBJ1-1; D possibly corresponds to TRBD1 (5 bases). CDR3 DNA sequence: TGTGCCAGCAGCTTAGCTTCCCGCAGGGTCACTGAAGCTTTCTTT. Translating gives CASSLASRRVTEAFF.